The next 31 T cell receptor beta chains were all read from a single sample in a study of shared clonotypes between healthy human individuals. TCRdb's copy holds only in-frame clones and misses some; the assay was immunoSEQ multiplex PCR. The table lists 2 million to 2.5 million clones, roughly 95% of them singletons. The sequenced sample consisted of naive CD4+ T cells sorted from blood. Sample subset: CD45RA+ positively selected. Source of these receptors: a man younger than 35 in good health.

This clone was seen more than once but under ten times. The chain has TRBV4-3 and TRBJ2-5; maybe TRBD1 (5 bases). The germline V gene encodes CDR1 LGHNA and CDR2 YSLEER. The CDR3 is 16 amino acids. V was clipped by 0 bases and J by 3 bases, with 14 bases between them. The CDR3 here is CASSQDLGPREETQYF. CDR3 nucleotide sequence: TGCGCCAGCAGCCAAGATCTGGGGCCTCGGGAAGAGACCCAGTACTTC.

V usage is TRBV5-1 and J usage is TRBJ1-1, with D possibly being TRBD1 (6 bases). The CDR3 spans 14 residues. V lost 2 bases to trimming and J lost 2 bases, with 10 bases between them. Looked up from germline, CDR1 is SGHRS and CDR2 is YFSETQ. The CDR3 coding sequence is TGCGCCAGCAGCTTAAGGACAGATAACACTGAAGCTTTCTTT. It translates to CASSLRTDNTEAFF.

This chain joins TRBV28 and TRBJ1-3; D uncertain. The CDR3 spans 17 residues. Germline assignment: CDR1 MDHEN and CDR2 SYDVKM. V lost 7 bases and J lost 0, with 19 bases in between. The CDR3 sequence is CASTDIGTPRSGNTIYF. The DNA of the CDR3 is TGTGCCAGCACCGACATAGGCACACCTCGCTCTGGAAACACCATATATTTT.

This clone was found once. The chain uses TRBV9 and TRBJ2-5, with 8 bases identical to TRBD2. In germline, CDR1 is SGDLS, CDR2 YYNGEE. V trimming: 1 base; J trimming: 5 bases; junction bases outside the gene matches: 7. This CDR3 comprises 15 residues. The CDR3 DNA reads TGTGCCAGCAGCGTATTGGGACTAGTAGGCGAGACCCAGTACTTC. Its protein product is CASSVLGLVGETQYF.

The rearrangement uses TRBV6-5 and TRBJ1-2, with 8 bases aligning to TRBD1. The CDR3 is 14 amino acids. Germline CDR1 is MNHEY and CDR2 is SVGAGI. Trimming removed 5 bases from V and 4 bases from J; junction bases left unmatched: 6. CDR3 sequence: CASSGQGDGYGYTF. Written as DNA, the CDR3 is TGTGCCAGCAGTGGACAGGGTGACGGCTATGGCTACACCTTC.

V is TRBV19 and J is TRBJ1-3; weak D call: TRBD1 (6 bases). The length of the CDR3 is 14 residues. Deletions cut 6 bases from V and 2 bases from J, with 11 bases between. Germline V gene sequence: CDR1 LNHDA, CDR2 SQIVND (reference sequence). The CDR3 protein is CASRKRGTGNTIYF. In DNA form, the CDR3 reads TGTGCCAGTAGAAAGAGGGGGACTGGAAACACCATATATTTT.

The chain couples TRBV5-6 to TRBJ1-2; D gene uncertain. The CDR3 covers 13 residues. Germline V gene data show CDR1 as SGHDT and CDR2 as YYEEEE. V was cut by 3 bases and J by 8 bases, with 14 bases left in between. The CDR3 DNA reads TGTGCCAGCAGCTCGGCCGCCTCTAAGGGCTACACCTTC. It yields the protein CASSSAASKGYTF.

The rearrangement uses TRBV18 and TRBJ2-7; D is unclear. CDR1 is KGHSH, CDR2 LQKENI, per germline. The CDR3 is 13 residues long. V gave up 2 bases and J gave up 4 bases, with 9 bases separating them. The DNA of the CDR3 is TGTGCCAGCTCACCATCTATTGCTTACGAGCAGTACTTC. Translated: CASSPSIAYEQYF.

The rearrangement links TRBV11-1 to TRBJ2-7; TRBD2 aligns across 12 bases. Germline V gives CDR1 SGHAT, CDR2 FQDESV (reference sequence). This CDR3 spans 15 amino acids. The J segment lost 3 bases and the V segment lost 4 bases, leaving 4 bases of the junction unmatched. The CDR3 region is CASSSPLAGGYEQYF. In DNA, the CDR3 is TGTGCCAGCAGCTCACCACTAGCGGGGGGCTACGAGCAGTACTTC.

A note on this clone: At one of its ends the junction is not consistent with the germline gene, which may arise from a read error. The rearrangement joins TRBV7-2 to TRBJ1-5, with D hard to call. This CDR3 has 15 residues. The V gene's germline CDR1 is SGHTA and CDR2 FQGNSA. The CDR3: CASSLGGIVNQPQHF. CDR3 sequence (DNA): TGTGCCAGCAGTTTAGGCGGAATAGTTAATCAGCCCCAGCATTTT.

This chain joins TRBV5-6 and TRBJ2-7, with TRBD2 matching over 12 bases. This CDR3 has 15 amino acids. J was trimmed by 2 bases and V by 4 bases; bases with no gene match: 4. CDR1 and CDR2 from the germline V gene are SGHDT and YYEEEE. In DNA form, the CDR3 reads TGTGCCAGCAGCGCAGGACTAGCGGGGACCTACGAGCAGTACTTC. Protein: CASSAGLAGTYEQYF.

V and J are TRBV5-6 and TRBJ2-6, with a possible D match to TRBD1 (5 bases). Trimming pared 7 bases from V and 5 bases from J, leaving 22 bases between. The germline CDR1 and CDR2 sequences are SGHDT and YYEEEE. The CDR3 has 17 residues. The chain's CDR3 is CASVQGNSHSRANVLTF. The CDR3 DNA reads TGTGCCAGCGTCCAGGGCAATAGTCACAGTCGGGCCAACGTCCTGACTTTC.

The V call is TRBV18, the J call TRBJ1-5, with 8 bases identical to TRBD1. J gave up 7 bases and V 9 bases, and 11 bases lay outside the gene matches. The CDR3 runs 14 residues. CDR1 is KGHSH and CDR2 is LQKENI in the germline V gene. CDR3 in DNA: TGTGCCAGTGCCCAACAGGGGGGCGGGCAGCCCCAGCATTTT. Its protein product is CASAQQGGGQPQHF.

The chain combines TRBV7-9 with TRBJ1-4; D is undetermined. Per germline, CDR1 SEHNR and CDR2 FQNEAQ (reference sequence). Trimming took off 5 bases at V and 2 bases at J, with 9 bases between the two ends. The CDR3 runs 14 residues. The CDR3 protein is CASSRSYTNEKLFF. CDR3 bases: TGTGCCAGCAGCAGAAGTTATACTAATGAAAAACTGTTTTTT.

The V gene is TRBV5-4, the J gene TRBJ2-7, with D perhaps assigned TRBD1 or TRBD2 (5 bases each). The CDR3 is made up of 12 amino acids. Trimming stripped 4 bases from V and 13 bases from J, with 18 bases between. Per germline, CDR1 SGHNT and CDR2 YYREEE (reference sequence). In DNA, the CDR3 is TGTGCCAGCAGCGATGACGTAGGGACGTCTTACTTC. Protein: CASSDDVGTSYF.

The CDR3 loop is CASSLPKVGAFF. CDR3 DNA: TGTGCCAGCAGTTTACCCAAGGTAGGAGCTTTCTTT. V is TRBV28 and J is TRBJ1-1; D gene uncertain. The CDR3 loop spans 12 amino acids. V lost 2 bases, J lost 10 bases, and 11 bases lay in between. Per germline, CDR1 MDHEN and CDR2 SYDVKM.

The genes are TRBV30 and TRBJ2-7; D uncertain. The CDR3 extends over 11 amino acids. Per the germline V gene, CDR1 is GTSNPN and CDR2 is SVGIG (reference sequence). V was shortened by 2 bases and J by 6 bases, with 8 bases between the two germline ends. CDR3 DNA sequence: TGTGCCTGGAGTTCGGTTGGCGAGCAGTACTTC. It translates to CAWSSVGEQYF.

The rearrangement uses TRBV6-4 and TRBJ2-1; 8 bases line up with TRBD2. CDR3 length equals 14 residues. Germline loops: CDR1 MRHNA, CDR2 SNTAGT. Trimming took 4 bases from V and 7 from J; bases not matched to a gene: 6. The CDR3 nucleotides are TGTGCCAGCAGTGTTTACGGGGGGGCAAATGAGCAGTTCTTC. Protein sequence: CASSVYGGANEQFF.

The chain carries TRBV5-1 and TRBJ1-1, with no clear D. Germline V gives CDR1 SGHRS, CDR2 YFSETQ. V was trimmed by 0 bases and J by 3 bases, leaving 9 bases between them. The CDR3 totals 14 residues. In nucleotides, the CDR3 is TGCGCCAGCAGCTTGGCCGGCTGGGACACTGAAGCTTTCTTT. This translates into CASSLAGWDTEAFF.

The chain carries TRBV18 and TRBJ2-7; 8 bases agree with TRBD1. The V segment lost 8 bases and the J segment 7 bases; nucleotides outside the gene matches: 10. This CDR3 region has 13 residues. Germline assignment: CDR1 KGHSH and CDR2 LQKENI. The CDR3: CASSWTGLDEQYF. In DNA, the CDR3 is TGTGCCAGCAGTTGGACAGGGTTGGATGAGCAGTACTTC. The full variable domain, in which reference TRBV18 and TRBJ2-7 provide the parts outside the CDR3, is NAGVMQNPRHLVRRRGQEARLRCSPMKGHSHVYWYRQLPEEGLKFMVYLQKENIIDESGMPKERFSAEFPKEGPSILRIQQVVRGDSAAYFCASSWTGLDEQYFGPGTRLTVT.

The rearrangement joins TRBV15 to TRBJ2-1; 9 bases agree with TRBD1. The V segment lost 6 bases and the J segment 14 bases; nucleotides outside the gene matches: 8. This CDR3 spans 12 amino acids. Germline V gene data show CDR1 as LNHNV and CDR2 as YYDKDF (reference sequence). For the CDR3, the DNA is TGTGCCACCAGGACAAAGGGGGACAGGGAGTTCTTC. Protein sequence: CATRTKGDREFF.

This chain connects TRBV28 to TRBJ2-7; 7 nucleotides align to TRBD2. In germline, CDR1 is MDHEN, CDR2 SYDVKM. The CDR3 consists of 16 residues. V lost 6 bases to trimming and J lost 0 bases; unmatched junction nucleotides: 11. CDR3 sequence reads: CASSSHGRTSSYEQYF. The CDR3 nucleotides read TGTGCCAGCAGCTCGCACGGACGGACTAGCTCCTACGAGCAGTACTTC. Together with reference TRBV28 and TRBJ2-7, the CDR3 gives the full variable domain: DVKVTQSSRYLVKRTGEKVFLECVQDMDHENMFWYRQDPGLGLRLIYFSYDVKMKEKGDIPEGYSVSREKKERFSLILESASTNQTSMYLCASSSHGRTSSYEQYFGPGTRLTVT.

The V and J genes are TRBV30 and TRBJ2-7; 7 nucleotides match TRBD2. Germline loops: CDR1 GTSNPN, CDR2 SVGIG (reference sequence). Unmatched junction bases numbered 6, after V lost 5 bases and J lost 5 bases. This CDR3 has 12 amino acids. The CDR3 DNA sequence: TGTGCCTGGGGACTAGGGTTCAACGAGCAGTACTTC. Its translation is CAWGLGFNEQYF.

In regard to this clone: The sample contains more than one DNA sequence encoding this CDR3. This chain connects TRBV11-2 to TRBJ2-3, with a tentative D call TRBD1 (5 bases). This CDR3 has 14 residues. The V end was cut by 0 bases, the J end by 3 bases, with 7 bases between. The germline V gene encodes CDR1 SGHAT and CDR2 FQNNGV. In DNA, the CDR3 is TGTGCCAGCAGCTTAGACAGGGTGACAGATACGCAGTATTTT. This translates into CASSLDRVTDTQYF. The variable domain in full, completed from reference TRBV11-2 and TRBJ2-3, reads EAGVAQSPRYKIIEKRQSVAFWCNPISGHATLYWYQQILGQGPKLLIQFQNNGVVDDSQLPKDRFSAERLKGVDSTLKIQPAKLEDSAVYLCASSLDRVTDTQYFGPGTRLTVL.

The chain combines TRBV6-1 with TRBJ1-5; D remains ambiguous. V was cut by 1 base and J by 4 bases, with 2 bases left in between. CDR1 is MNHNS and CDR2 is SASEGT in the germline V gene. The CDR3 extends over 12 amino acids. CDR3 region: CASSEVNQPQHF. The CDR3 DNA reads TGTGCCAGCAGTGAAGTAAATCAGCCCCAGCATTTT.

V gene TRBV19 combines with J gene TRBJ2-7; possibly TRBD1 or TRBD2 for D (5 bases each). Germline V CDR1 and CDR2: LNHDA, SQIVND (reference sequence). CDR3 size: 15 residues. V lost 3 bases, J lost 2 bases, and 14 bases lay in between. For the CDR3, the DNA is TGTGCCAGTAGTATGAGGGGATTAGGGCCCTACGAGCAGTACTTC. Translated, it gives CASSMRGLGPYEQYF. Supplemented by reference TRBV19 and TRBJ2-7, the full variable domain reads DGGITQSPKYLFRKEGQNVTLSCEQNLNHDAMYWYRQDPGQGLRLIYYSQIVNDFQKGDIAEGYSVSREKKESFPLTVTSAQKNPTAFYLCASSMRGLGPYEQYFGPGTRLTVT.

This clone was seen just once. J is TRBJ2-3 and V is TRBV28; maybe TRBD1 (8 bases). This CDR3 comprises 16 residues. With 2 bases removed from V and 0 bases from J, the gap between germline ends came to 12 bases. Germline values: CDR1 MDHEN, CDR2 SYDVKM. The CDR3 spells CASSLSGTGSTDTQYF. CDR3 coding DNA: TGTGCCAGCAGTTTAAGCGGGACAGGCAGCACAGATACGCAGTATTTT.

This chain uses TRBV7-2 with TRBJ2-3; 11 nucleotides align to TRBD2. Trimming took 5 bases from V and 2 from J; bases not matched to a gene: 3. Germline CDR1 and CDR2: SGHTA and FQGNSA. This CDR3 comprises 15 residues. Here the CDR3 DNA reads TGTGCCAGCAGCGTTAGCGGGAGGGACACAGATACGCAGTATTTT. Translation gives CASSVSGRDTDTQYF.

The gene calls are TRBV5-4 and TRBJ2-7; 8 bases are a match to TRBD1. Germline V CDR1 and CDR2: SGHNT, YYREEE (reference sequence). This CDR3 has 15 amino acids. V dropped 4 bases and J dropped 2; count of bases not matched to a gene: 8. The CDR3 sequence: CASSTGQGLTYEQYF. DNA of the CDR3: TGTGCCAGCAGCACAGGACAGGGCCTGACCTACGAGCAGTACTTC. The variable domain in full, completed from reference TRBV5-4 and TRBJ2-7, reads ETGVTQSPTHLIKTRGQQVTLRCSSQSGHNTVSWYQQALGQGPQFIFQYYREEENGRGNFPPRFSGLQFPNYSSELNVNALELDDSALYLCASSTGQGLTYEQYFGPGTRLTVT.

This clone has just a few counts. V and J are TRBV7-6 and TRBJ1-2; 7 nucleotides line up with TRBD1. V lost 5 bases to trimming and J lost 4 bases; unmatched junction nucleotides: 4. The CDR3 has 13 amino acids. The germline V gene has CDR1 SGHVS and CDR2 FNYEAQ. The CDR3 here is CASSTQGFYGYTF. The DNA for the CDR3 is TGTGCCAGCAGCACACAGGGGTTCTATGGCTACACCTTC.

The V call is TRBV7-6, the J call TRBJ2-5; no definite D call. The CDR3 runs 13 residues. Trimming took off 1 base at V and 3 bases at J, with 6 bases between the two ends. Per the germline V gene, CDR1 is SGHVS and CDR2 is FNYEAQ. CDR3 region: CASSLEAEETQYF. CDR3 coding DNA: TGTGCCAGCAGCTTAGAGGCCGAAGAGACCCAGTACTTC.